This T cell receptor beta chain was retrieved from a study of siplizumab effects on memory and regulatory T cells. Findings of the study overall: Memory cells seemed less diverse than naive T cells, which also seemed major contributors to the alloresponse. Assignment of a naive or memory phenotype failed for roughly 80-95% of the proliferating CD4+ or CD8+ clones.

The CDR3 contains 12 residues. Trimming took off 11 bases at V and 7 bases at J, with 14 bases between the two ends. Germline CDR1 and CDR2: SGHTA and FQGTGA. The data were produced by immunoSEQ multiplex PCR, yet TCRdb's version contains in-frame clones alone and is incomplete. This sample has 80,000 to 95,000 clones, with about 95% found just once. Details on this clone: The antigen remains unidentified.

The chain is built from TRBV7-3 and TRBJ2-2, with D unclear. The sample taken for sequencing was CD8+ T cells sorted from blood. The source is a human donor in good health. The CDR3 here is CASGSESGELFF. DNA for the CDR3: TGTGCCTCCGGTTCGGAAAGCGGGGAGCTGTTTTTT.